This T cell receptor (beta chain) was captured in a study of post-analysis software for immune sequencing data. Germline V gene data show CDR1 as SGHTA and CDR2 as FQGTGA. The CDR3 loop spans 14 amino acids. Findings of the study overall: People with multiple sclerosis had a significantly lower normalized Chao1 diversity than controls did. Five or six TRBV segments, TRBV5-6, TRBV5-1 and TRBV20-1 among them, were found more frequent in patients than controls.

For this clonotype: What it binds is unknown. An end of the junction does not agree with germline; a read error may underlie this.

Included in the TCR beta cDNA libraries were unique molecular identifiers. TCRdb recomputed calls from the PCR reads with MiXCR, one row per CDR3 protein. The sample lists about 260,000 distinct CDR3 sequences; 35% to 40% were seen once. The clonotype originates from a girl aged 5-17 years with multiple sclerosis. The chain carries TRBV7-3 and TRBJ2-7; TRBD1 or TRBD2 may be the D gene (5 bases each). Material for sequencing was blood. CDR3 sequence (DNA): TGTGCCGGCAGCTTAAATCCAGGGAGCAATGAGCAGTACTTC. Amino acids: CAGSLNPGSNEQYF.